These T cell receptor beta chains were read from a single sample in a study of cytomegalovirus exposure and HLA in healthy donors. The method was immunoSEQ multiplex PCR; TCRdb's version includes in-frame clones alone and lacks a portion of them. The table records roughly 45,000 clones, approximately 93% of them present only once. Material: PBMCs. The receptors here all came from a woman aged 18-29 years in good health and CMV-seropositive. Each CDR3 is given with its conserved first and last residue.

V	J	CDR3
TRBV6-4	TRBJ1-1	CARPPLDCRREAFF
TRBV15	TRBJ2-7	CATGEGADSYEQYF
TRBV7-2	TRBJ2-7	CASSPKGWGDRIYEQYF
TRBV11-2	TRBJ2-1	CASSLRTGLAGSNEQFF
TRBV28	TRBJ1-2	CASNSGGYGYTF
TRBV28	TRBJ2-7	CASSSPGLASYEQYF
TRBV6-6	TRBJ1-1	CASSYSLTRANTEAFF
TRBV19	TRBJ2-3	CASTRTGQSTDTQYF
TRBV7-2	TRBJ2-1	CASSLAPRSLANEQFF
TRBV9	TRBJ2-2	CASSDWGLANTGELFF
TRBV11-2	TRBJ2-2	CASSLQGSNTGELFF
TRBV19	TRBJ1-5	CASSLRGDQPQHF
TRBV6-6	TRBJ2-3	CASSSDRGRVKDTQYF
TRBV5-1	TRBJ2-5	CASSGSGHGETQYF
TRBV28	TRBJ2-1	CASTVAGESEQFF
TRBV7-9	TRBJ2-5	CASSLGQGKETQYF
TRBV28	TRBJ1-1	CASSGTGVMNTEAFF
TRBV10-3	TRBJ1-4	CAISEGTGGKEKLFF
TRBV11-1	TRBJ2-2	CASSPVAGVSTGELFF
TRBV9	TRBJ2-7	CASSVGGSVYEQYF
TRBV25-1	TRBJ2-1	CASSDPSYRDRAFNEQFF
TRBV29-1	TRBJ1-1	CSVEDFRGNFQMNTEAFF
TRBV6-6	TRBJ2-2	CASSYSSGGPTGELFF
TRBV6-1	TRBJ2-3	CASREEGLAGGLGSTDTQYF
TRBV5-1	TRBJ1-6	CASSLDGGRGGNSPLHF
TRBV15	TRBJ2-2	CATSRDWGGRGAVGELFF
TRBV7-2	TRBJ2-7	CASSLGGQASYEQYF
TRBV18	TRBJ2-7	CASSRGQGTLYEQYF
TRBV18	TRBJ1-6	CASSPSAGSPLHF
TRBV27	TRBJ1-2	CASSLSGDYGYTF
TRBV7-2	TRBJ2-2	CASSQGLAGPTNTGELFF
TRBV5-1	TRBJ2-7	CASSVADYEQYF
TRBV27	TRBJ2-7	CASSLGTGGWFAYEQYF
TRBV11-3	TRBJ2-1	CASSAGQGSYNEQFF
TRBV2	TRBJ2-3	CASSEPGAITDTQYF
TRBV6-1	TRBJ2-5	CASSETGKETQYF
TRBV7-9	TRBJ2-1	CASSLNGANEQFF
TRBV5-4	TRBJ2-5	CASSLTASGSETQYF
TRBV5-1	TRBJ2-2	CASGLGSGELFF
TRBV30	TRBJ2-1	CAWKGGRPNEQFF
TRBV28	TRBJ2-7	CASSYPGQLYEQYF